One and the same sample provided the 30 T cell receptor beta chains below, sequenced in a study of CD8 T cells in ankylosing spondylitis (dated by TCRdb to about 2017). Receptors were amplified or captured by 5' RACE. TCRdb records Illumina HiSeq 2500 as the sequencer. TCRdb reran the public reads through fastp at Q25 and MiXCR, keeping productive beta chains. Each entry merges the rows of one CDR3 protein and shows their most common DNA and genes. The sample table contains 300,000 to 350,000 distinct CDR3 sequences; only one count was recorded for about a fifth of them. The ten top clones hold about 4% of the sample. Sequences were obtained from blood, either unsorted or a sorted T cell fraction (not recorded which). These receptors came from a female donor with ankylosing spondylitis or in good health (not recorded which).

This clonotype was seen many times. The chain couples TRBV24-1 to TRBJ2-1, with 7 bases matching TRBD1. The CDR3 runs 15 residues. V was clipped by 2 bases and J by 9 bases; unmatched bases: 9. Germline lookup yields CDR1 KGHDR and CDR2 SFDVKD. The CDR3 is CATSDSGLTGTEQFF. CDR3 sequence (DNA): TGTGCCACCAGTGATTCAGGCCTGACAGGGACTGAGCAGTTCTTC.

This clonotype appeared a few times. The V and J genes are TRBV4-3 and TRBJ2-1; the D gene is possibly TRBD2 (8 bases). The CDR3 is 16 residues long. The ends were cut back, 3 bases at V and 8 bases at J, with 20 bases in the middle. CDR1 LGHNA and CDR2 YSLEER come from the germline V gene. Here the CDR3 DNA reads TGCGCCAGCAGCCATGATTGGACTAGCCAGGGGGATGAGCAGTTCTTC. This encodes CASSHDWTSQGDEQFF.

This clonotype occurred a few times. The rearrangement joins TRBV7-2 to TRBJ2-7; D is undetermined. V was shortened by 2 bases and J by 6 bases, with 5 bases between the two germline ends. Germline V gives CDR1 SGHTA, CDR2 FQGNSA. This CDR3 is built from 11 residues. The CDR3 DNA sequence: TGTGCCAGCAGCTTATTAGTCGAGCAGTACTTC. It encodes CASSLLVEQYF.

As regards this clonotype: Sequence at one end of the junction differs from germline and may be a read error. CDR3 in amino acids: CASSTIRNPGELFF. The CDR3 nucleotides are TGTGCCAGCAGCACTATAAGGAACCCCGGGGAGCTGTTTTTT. The rearrangement joins TRBV11-2 to TRBJ2-2; no clear D gene. The germline gives CDR1 SGHAT, CDR2 FQNNGV. This CDR3 region has 14 residues.

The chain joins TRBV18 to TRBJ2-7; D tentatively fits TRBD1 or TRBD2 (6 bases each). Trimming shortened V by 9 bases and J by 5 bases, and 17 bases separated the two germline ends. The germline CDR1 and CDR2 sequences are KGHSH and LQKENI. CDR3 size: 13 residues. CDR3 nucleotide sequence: TGTGCCAGTTCCGATAGGGGGAGGAACGAGCAGTACTTC. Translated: CASSDRGRNEQYF.

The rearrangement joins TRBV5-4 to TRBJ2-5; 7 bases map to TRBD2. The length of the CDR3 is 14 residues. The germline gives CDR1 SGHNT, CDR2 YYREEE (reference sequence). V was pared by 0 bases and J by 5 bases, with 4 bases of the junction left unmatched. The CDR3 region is CASSLAGGGETQYF. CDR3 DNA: TGTGCCAGCAGCTTGGCGGGAGGTGGGGAGACCCAGTACTTC.

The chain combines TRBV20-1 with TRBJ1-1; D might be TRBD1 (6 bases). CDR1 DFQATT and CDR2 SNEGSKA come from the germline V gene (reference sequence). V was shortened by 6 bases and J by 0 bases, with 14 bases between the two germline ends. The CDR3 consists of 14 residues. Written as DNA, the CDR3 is TGCAGTGCCCCGGCTAGGACAGTGAACACTGAAGCTTTCTTT. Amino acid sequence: CSAPARTVNTEAFF.

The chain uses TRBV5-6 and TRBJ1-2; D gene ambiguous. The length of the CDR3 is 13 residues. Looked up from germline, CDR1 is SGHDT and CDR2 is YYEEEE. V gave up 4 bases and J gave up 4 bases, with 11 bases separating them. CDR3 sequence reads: CASSEDRTYGYTF. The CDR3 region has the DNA TGTGCCAGCAGCGAGGATAGGACCTATGGCTACACCTTC.

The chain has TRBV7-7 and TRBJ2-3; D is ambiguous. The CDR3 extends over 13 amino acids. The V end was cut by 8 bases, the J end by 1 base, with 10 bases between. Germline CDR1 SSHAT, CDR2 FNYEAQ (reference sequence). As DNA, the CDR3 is TGTGCCAGCGCCGGGTTCCGCACAGATACGCAGTATTTT. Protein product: CASAGFRTDTQYF. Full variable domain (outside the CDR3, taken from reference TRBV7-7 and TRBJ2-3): GAGVSQSPRYKVTKRGQDVTLRCDPISSHATLYWYQQALGQGPEFLTYFNYEAQPDKSGLPSDRFSAERPEGSISTLTIQRTEQRDSAMYRCASAGFRTDTQYFGPGTRLTVL.

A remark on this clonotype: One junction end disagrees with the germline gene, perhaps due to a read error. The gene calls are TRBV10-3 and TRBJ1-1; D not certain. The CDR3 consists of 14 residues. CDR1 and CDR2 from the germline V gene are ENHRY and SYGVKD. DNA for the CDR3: TGTGCCATCAGTGCAGGAGGGTACGGCACTGAAGTTTTCTTT. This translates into CAISAGGYGTEVFF.

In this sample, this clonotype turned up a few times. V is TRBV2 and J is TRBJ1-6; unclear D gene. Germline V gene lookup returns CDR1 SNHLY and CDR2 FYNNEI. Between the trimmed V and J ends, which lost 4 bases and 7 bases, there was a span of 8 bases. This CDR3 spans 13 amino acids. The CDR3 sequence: CASSVVGNSPLHF. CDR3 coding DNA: TGTGCCAGCAGTGTGGTGGGCAATTCACCCCTCCACTTT.

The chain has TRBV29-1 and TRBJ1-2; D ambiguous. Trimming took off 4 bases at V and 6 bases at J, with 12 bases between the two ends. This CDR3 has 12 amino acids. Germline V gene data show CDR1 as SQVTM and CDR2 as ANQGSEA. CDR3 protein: CSVGVSTHGYTF. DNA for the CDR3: TGCAGCGTTGGGGTCAGTACCCATGGCTACACCTTC. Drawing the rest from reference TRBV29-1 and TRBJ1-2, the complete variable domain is SAVISQKPSRDICQRGTSLTIQCQVDSQVTMMFWYRQQPGQSLTLIATANQGSEATYESGFVIDKFPISRPNLTFSTLTVSNMSPEDSSIYLCSVGVSTHGYTFGSGTRLTVV.

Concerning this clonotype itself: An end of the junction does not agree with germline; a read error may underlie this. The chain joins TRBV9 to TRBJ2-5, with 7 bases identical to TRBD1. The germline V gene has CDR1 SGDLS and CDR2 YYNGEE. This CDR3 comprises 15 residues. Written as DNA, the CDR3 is TGTGCCAGCAGCGTATCGACAGGGATAGGGGAGACCCATTACTTC. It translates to CASSVSTGIGETHYF.

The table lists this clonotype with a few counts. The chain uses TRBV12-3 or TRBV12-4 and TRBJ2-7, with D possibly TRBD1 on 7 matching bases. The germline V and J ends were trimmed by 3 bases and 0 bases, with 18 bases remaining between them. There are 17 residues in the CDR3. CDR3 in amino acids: CASSFQGGEGYSYEQYF. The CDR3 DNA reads TGTGCCAGCAGTTTTCAGGGGGGAGAGGGTTACTCCTACGAGCAGTACTTC.

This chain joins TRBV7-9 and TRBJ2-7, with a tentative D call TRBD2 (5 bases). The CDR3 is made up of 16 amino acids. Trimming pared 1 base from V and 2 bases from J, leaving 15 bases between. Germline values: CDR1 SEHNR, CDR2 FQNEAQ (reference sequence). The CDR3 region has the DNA TGTGCCAGCAGCTTAGTGGTTGGGAGCGGACCCTACGAGCAGTACTTC. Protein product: CASSLVVGSGPYEQYF.

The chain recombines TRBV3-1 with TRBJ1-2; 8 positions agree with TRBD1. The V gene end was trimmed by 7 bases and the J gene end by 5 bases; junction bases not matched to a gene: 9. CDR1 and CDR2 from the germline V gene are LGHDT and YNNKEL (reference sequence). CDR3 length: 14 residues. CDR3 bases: TGTGCCAGCACTCACTCAGGACAGGGTTATGGCTACACCTTC. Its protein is CASTHSGQGYGYTF. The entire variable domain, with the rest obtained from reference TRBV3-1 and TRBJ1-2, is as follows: DTAVSQTPKYLVTQMGNDKSIKCEQNLGHDTMYWYKQDSKKFLKIMFSYNNKELIINETVPNRFSPKSPDKAHLNLHINSLELGDSAVYFCASTHSGQGYGYTFGSGTRLTVV.

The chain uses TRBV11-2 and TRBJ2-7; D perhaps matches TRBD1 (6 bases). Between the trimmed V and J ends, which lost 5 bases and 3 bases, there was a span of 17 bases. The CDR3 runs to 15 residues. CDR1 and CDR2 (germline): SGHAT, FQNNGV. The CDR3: CASSATGTSLYEQYF. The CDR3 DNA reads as TGTGCCAGCAGCGCAACCGGGACATCACTCTACGAGCAGTACTTC.

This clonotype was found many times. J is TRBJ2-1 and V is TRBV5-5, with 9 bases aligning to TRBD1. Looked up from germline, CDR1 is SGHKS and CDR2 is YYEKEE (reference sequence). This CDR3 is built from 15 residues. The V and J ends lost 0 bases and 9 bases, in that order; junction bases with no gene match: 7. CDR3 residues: CASSLAGTGIGEQFF. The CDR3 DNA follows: TGTGCCAGCAGCTTGGCCGGGACAGGGATCGGTGAGCAGTTCTTC. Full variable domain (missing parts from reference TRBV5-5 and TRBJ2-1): DAGVTQSPTHLIKTRGQQVTLRCSPISGHKSVSWYQQVLGQGPQFIFQYYEKEERGRGNFPDRFSARQFPNYSSELNVNALLLGDSALYLCASSLAGTGIGEQFFGPGTRLTVL.

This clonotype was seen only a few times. This CDR3 reads CASSLAGGGGQPQHF. CDR3 nucleotides: TGTGCCAGCAGCTTAGCGGGGGGCGGCGGACAGCCCCAGCATTTT. This rearrangement joins TRBV7-2 to TRBJ1-5; TRBD1 is a possible D gene (6 bases). CDR3 length: 15 residues. Between the trimmed V and J ends, which lost 0 bases and 7 bases, there was a span of 13 bases. Germline loops: CDR1 SGHTA, CDR2 FQGNSA.

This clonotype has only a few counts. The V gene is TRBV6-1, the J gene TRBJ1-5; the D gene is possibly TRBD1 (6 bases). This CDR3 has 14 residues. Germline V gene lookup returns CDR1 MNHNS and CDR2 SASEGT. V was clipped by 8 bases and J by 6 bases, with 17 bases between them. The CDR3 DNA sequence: TGTGCCAGCGGCCCGAGGGGGGCGGGTCAGCCCCAGCATTTT. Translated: CASGPRGAGQPQHF.

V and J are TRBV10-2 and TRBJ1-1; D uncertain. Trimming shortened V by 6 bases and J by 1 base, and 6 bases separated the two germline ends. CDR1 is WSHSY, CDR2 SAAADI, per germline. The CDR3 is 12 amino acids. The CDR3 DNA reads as TGCGCCAGCAGCAGACAGAACACTGAAGCTTTCTTT. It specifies CASSRQNTEAFF.

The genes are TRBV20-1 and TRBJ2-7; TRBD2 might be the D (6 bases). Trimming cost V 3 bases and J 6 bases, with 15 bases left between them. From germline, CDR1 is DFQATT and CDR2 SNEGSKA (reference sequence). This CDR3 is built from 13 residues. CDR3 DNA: TGCAGTGCTAGTGACCAACTAGCTTCCGAGCAGTACTTC. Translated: CSASDQLASEQYF.

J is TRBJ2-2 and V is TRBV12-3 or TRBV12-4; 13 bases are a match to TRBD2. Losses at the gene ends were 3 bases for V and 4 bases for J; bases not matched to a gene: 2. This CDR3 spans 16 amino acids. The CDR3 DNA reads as TGTGCCAGCAGTTTTAGGACTAGCGGGGGCACCGGGGAGCTGTTTTTT. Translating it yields CASSFRTSGGTGELFF.

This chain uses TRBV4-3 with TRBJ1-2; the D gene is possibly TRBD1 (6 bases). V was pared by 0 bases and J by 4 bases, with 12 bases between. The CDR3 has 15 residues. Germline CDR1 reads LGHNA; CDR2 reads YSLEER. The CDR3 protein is CASSQDLLGAYGYTF. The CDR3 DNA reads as TGCGCCAGCAGCCAAGATCTTTTGGGGGCCTATGGCTACACCTTC.

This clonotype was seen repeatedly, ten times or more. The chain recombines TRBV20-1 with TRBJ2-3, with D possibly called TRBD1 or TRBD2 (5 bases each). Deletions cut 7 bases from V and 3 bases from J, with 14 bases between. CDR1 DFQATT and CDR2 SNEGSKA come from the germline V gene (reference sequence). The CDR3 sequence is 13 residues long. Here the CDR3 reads CSERGVSTDTQYF. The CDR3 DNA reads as TGCAGTGAGAGGGGTGTTAGTACAGATACGCAGTATTTT.

The CDR3 sequence is CASSVPGLAAYEQYF. Here the CDR3 DNA reads TGTGCCAGCAGTGTACCGGGACTAGCGGCCTACGAGCAGTACTTC. The chain employs TRBV2 and TRBJ2-7; TRBD2 aligns across 11 bases. V dropped 4 bases and J dropped 2; count of bases not matched to a gene: 4. The CDR3 loop spans 15 amino acids. Germline V gives CDR1 SNHLY, CDR2 FYNNEI.

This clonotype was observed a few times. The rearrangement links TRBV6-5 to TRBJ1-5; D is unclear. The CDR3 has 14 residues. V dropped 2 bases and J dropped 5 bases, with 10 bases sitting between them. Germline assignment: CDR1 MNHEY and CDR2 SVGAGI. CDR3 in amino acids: CASSYGLDDQPQHF. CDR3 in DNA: TGTGCCAGCAGTTACGGGTTGGACGATCAGCCCCAGCATTTT.

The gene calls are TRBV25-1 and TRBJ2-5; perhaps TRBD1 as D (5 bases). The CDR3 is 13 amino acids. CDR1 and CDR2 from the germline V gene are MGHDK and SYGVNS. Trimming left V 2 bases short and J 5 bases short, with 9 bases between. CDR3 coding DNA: TGTGCCAGCAGTGAAGGCAGGGTTGAGACCCAGTACTTC. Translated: CASSEGRVETQYF.

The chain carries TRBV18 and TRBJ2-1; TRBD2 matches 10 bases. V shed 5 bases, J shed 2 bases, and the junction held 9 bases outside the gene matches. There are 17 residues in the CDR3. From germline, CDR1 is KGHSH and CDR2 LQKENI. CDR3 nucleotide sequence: TGTGCCAGCTCAAAGGGCGCTAGCGGGAGTACCTACAATGAGCAGTTCTTC. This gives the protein CASSKGASGSTYNEQFF. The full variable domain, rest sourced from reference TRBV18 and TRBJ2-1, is NAGVMQNPRHLVRRRGQEARLRCSPMKGHSHVYWYRQLPEEGLKFMVYLQKENIIDESGMPKERFSAEFPKEGPSILRIQQVVRGDSAAYFCASSKGASGSTYNEQFFGPGTRLTVL.

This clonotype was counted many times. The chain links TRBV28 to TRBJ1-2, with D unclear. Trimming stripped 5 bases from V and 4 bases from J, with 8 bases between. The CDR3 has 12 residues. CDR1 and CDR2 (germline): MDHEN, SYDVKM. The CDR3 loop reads CASSTLAYGYTF. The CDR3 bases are TGTGCCAGCAGTACCCTCGCCTATGGCTACACCTTC.